Following are 15 T cell receptor beta chains from one sample sequenced in a study of blood T cell repertoires in COVID-19. Some clones are missing from TCRdb's copy, which holds only in-frame ones; the method was immunoSEQ multiplex PCR. The top ten hold 15% to 20% of the sample, which has 200,000 or so clones, 84% seen once. The sequencing sample was made of peripheral blood. Receptors were obtained from a human donor in a cohort sampled during active COVID-19.

The V gene is TRBV9, the J gene TRBJ2-1; 11 nucleotides line up with TRBD2. Germline trimming cut 7 bases from V and 4 bases from J; bases unmatched to any gene: 7. From germline, CDR1 is SGDLS and CDR2 YYNGEE. CDR3 length equals 15 residues. CDR3 amino acids: CASSSGGSQYNEQFF. CDR3 DNA: TGTGCCAGCTCTAGCGGGGGGTCCCAGTACAATGAGCAGTTCTTC. The complete variable domain, with remaining parts taken from reference TRBV9 and TRBJ2-1, reads DSGVTQTPKHLITATGQRVTLRCSPRSGDLSVYWYQQSLDQGLQFLIQYYNGEERAKGNILERFSAQQFPDLHSELNLSSLELGDSALYFCASSSGGSQYNEQFFGPGTRLTVL.

The chain carries TRBV6-5 and TRBJ1-4, with TRBD1 identical over 7 bases. The V gene end was trimmed by 10 bases and the J gene end by 7 bases; junction bases not matched to a gene: 12. Germline loops: CDR1 MNHEY, CDR2 SVGAGI. CDR3 length equals 14 residues. The CDR3 bases are TGTGCCACCAAACCAGGGGGGTTGGGTGAAAAACTGTTTTTT. Its protein is CATKPGGLGEKLFF.

J is TRBJ2-7 and V is TRBV7-8; no definite D call. CDR1 SGHVS and CDR2 FQNEAQ come from the germline V gene. The CDR3 is made up of 15 amino acids. The ends were cut back, 1 base at V and 0 bases at J, with 10 bases in the middle. CDR3 protein: CASSLGAASSYEQYF. The CDR3 DNA sequence: TGTGCCAGCAGCTTAGGGGCTGCGAGCTCCTACGAGCAGTACTTC.

The gene calls are TRBV7-2 and TRBJ2-7, with TRBD2 as a possible D gene (6 bases). CDR1 is SGHTA and CDR2 is FQGNSA in the germline V gene. V lost 5 bases and J lost 7, with 21 bases in between. CDR3 length equals 15 residues. In DNA form, the CDR3 reads TGTGCCAGCAGCCCCTCCCTAGCGACTTGGGCTGAGCAGTACTTC. Its protein product is CASSPSLATWAEQYF.

This clone showed up just once. The rearrangement joins TRBV29-1 to TRBJ2-7; TRBD2 might be the D (6 bases). Germline CDR1 reads SQVTM; CDR2 reads ANQGSEA. V was clipped by 6 bases and J by 2 bases, with 26 bases between them. The CDR3 spans 17 residues. DNA of the CDR3: TGCAGCGTGACCGGGACTTCCAATACTTTAAACACCTACGAGCAGTACTTC. The encoded protein is CSVTGTSNTLNTYEQYF.

This sequence joins TRBV9 and TRBJ2-3; 11 nucleotides line up with TRBD2. Germline CDR1 reads SGDLS; CDR2 reads YYNGEE. The V and J ends lost 0 bases and 0 bases, in that order; junction bases with no gene match: 9. The CDR3 has 19 amino acids. Here the CDR3 reads CASSVELRGTSGSTDTQYF. The CDR3, as DNA: TGTGCCAGCAGCGTAGAACTTCGGGGGACTAGCGGAAGCACAGATACGCAGTATTTT.

The V call is TRBV18, the J call TRBJ2-2, with D possibly TRBD2 on 5 matching bases. The CDR3 extends over 15 amino acids. CDR1 is KGHSH, CDR2 LQKENI, per germline. V lost 4 bases to trimming and J lost 0 bases, with 9 bases between them. CDR3 residues: CASSLRDSNTGELFF. The CDR3, as DNA: TGTGCCAGCTCACTCCGGGATTCGAACACCGGGGAGCTGTTTTTT. Together with reference TRBV18 and TRBJ2-2, the CDR3 gives the full variable domain: NAGVMQNPRHLVRRRGQEARLRCSPMKGHSHVYWYRQLPEEGLKFMVYLQKENIIDESGMPKERFSAEFPKEGPSILRIQQVVRGDSAAYFCASSLRDSNTGELFFGEGSRLTVL.

CDR3 residues: CASSWTGGTGELFF. The CDR3 DNA reads as TGTGCCAGCAGCTGGACGGGGGGAACCGGGGAGCTGTTTTTT. The V call is TRBV7-3, the J call TRBJ2-2; 7 nucleotides align to TRBD2. This CDR3 comprises 14 residues. The ends lost 4 bases at V and 5 bases at J; junction bases unmatched: 4. Looked up from germline, CDR1 is SGHTA and CDR2 is FQGTGA.

This chain connects TRBV9 to TRBJ2-7; the D is unclear. In germline, CDR1 is SGDLS, CDR2 YYNGEE. CDR3 length: 15 residues. Trimming took 0 bases from V and 2 from J, leaving 12 bases between them. The CDR3 here is CASSVGRGKTYEQYF. The CDR3 DNA sequence: TGTGCCAGCAGCGTAGGTAGAGGCAAAACCTACGAGCAGTACTTC.

The gene calls are TRBV5-1 and TRBJ1-1; D not certain. This CDR3 is 15 amino acids long. Trimming removed 0 bases at V and 0 bases at J, with 9 bases between. Germline-derived CDR1 and CDR2 are SGHRS and YFSETQ. The CDR3 is CASSLDSGMNTEAFF. The CDR3 nucleotides are TGCGCCAGCAGCTTGGATTCCGGGATGAACACTGAAGCTTTCTTT.

This chain's CDR3 is CASSPMGLTEQFF. The CDR3 DNA follows: TGTGCCAGCTCACCGATGGGACTCACTGAGCAGTTCTTC. The chain uses TRBV18 and TRBJ2-1, with D maybe TRBD2 (6 bases). CDR3 length equals 13 residues. CDR1 and CDR2 (germline): KGHSH, LQKENI. The V gene lost 3 bases and the J gene lost 9 bases, with 12 bases spanning the gap.

The genes are TRBV3-1 (or the pseudogene TRBV3-2) and TRBJ2-3, with TRBD2 identical over 10 bases. Germline V CDR1 and CDR2: LGHDT, YNNKEL (reference sequence). This CDR3 has 20 amino acids. V gave up 3 bases and J gave up 3 bases; unmatched junction bases: 18. DNA for the CDR3: TGTGCCAGCAGCCAGCCACCGCAGCGGGGGGGCGGGGGGTGGACAGATACGCAGTATTTT. It yields the protein CASSQPPQRGGGGWTDTQYF.

The V call is TRBV19, the J call TRBJ2-7; 12 bases map to TRBD2. This CDR3 spans 16 amino acids. J gave up 7 bases and V 5 bases, and 12 bases lay outside the gene matches. CDR1 is LNHDA and CDR2 is SQIVND in the germline V gene (reference sequence). The CDR3 sequence is CASSLSLAGGPFEQYF. CDR3 in DNA: TGTGCCAGTAGTTTATCCCTAGCGGGAGGGCCGTTTGAGCAGTACTTC.

This chain links TRBV6-5 with TRBJ2-3; 9 bases are a match to TRBD2. The CDR3 spans 14 residues. The V gene end was trimmed by 6 bases and the J gene end by 3 bases; junction bases not matched to a gene: 4. Germline values: CDR1 MNHEY, CDR2 SVGAGI. The CDR3 is CASSGSGGTDTQYF. CDR3 in DNA: TGTGCCAGCAGCGGGAGCGGGGGGACAGATACGCAGTATTTT.

The chain employs TRBV7-2 and TRBJ1-2; 9 positions match TRBD1. J gave up 7 bases and V 2 bases, and 8 bases lay outside the gene matches. From germline, CDR1 is SGHTA and CDR2 FQGNSA. The CDR3 loop spans 15 amino acids. The CDR3 bases are TGTGCCAGCAGCTTATCCGGGACAGGGAGGTTTGGCTACACCTTC. Residues: CASSLSGTGRFGYTF.